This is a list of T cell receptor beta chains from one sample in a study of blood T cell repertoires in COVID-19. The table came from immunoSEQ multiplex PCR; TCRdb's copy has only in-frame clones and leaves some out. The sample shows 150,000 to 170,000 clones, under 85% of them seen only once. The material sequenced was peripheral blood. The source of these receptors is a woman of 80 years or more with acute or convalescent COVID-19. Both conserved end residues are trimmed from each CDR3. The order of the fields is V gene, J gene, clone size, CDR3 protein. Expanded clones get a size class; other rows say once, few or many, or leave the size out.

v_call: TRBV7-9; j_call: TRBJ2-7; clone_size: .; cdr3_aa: ASSQRTGGYEQY
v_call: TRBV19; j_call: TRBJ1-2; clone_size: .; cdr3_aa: ASSTLRRDGYT
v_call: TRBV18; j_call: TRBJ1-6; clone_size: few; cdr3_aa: ASSPTMRANNSPLH
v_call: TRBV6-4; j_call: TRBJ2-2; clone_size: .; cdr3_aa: ASSELERTNTGELF
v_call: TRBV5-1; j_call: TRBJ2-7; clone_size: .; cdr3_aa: ASSTGDRASYEQY
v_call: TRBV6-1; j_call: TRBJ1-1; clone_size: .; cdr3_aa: ASRPVGAMNTEAF
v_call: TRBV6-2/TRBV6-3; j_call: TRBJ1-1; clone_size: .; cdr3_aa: ASSPLRGESTEAF
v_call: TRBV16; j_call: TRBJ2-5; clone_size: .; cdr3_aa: ASGSGVRETQY
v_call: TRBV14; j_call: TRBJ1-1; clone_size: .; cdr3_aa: ASSQRRNTEAF
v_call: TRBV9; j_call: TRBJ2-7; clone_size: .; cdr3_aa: ASSLSAGASREQY
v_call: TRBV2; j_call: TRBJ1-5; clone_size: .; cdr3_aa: ASSQGEQPQH
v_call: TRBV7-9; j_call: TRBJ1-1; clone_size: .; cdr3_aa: ASSLDRQGATEAF
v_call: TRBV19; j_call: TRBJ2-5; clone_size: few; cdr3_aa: ASGETGGETQY
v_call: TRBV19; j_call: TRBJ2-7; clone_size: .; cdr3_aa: ASSPPGQNEQY
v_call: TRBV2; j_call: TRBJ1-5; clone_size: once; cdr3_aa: ASILYSNQPQH
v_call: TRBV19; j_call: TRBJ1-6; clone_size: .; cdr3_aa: ASSIYAVGTGRSPLH
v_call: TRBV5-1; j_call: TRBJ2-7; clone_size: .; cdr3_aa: ASSAGLAVDYEQY
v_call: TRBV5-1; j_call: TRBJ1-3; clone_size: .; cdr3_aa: ASSSSGTWNTIY
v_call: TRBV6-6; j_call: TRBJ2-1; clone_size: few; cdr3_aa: ASTSGTGGNEQF
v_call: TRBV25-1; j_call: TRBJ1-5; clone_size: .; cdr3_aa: ASNEGHQPQH
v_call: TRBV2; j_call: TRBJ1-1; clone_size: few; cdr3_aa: ASTRGHGGMNTEAF
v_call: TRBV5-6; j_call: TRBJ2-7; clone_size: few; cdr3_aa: ASSREWSYEQY
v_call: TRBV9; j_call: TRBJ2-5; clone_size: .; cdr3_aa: ASSVAGWGGTLETQY
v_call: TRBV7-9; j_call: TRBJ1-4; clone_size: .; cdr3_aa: ASSLGTGSTNEKLF
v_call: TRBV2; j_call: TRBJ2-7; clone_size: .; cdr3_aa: ASSVLLSYEQY
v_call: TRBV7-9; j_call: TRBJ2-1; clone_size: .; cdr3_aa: ASSSGRNEQF
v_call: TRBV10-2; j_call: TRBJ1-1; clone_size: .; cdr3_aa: ASSQAEGTEAF
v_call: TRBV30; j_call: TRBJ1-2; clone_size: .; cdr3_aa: AWNGQNNNYGYT
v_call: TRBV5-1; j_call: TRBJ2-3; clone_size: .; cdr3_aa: ASSSGQGIEFDTQY
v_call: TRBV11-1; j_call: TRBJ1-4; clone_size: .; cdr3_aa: ASGRDNEKLF
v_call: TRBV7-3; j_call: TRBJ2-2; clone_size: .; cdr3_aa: ASSLFGGGYTGELF
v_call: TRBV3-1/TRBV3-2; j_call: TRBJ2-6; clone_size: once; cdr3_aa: ASSQGWGAGANVLT
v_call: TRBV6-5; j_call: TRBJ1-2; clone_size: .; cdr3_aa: ASSNGGGTTYGYT
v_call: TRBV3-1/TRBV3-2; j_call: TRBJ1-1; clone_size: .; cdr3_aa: ASSHTGQVNTEAF
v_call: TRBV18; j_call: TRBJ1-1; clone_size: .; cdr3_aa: ASSQDRVEAF
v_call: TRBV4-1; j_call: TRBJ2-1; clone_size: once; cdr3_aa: ASSQDPEQGLSYNEQF
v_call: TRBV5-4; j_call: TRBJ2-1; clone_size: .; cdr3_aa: ASSFRGSIYNEQF
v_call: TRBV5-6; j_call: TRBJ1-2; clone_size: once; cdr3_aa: ASSLSYGQKSYGYT
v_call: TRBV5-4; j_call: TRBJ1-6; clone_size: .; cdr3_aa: ASSSGTGPEPLH
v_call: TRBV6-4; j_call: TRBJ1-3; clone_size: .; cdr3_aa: ASSEQAGPGNTIY
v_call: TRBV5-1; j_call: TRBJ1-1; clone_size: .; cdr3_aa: ASSLEGGRTEAF
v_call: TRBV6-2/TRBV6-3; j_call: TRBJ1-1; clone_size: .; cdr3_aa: ASSHSQGIFTEAF
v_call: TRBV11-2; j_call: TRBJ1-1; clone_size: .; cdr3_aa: ASRQIRDRGRAEAF
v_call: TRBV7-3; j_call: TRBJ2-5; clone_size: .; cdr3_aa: ASSPQEGVPQY
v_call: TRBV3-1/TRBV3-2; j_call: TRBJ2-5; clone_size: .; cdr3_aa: ASSQEPSGGFETQY
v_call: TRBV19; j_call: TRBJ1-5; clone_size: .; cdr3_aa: ASSTQVTNQPQH
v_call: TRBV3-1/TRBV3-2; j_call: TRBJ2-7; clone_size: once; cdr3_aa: ASSHDRAYEQY
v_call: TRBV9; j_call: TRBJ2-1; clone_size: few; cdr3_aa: ASSVEGLAGNYNEQF
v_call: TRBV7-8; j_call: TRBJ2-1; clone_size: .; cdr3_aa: ASSRMGGQGSNEQF
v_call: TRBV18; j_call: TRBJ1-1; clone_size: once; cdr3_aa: ASSQEGGGTEAF
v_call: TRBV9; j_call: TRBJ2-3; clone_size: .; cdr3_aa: ASSVALAGVSTDTQY
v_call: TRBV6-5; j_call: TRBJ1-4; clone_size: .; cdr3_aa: ASRFSIATNEKLF
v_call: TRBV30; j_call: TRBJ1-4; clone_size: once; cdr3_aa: AWSVLDEKLF
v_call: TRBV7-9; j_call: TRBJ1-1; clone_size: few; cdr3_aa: ASSYPDRGAF
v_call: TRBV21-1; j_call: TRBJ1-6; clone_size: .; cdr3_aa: ASSTPGQGDSPLH
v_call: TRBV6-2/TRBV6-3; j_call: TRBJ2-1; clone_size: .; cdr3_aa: ASSYSSGGAGEQF
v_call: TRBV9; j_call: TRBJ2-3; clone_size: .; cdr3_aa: ASSLAPLAGGLDTQY
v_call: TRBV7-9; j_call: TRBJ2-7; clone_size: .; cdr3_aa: ASSSRDRSHEQY
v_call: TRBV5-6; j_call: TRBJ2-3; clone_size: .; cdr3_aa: ASSLTRSTDTQY